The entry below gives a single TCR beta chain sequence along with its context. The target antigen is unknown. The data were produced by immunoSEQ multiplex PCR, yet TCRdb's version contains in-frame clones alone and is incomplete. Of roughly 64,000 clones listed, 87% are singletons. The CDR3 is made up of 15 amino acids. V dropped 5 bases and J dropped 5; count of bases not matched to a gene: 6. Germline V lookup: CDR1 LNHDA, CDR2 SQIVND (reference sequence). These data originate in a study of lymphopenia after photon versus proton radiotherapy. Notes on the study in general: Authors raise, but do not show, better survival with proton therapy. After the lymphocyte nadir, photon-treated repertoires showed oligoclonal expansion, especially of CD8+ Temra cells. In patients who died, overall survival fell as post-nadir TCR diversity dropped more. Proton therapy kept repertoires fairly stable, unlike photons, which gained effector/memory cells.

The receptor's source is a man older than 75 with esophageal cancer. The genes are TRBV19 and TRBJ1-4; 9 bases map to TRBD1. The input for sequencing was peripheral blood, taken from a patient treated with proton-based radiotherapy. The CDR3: CASSVGTGPNEKLFF. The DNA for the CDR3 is TGTGCCAGTAGTGTCGGGACAGGGCCAAATGAAAAACTGTTTTTT. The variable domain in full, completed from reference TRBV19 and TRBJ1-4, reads DGGITQSPKYLFRKEGQNVTLSCEQNLNHDAMYWYRQDPGQGLRLIYYSQIVNDFQKGDIAEGYSVSREKKESFPLTVTSAQKNPTAFYLCASSVGTGPNEKLFFGSGTQLSVL.